The 20 T cell receptor beta chains in this list originate from one sample, sequenced in a study of T cell responses to AZD1222 COVID-19 vaccine. The table came from immunoSEQ multiplex PCR; TCRdb's copy has only in-frame clones and leaves some out. Of about 31,000 clones detected, 88% appear once; the ten largest clones hold roughly 15%. Material: peripheral blood, obtained 28 days after the second AZD1222 dose. All receptors come from an adult who received the AZD1222 COVID-19 vaccine.

The V and J genes are TRBV6-2 or TRBV6-3 and TRBJ1-5; TRBD1 aligns across 9 bases. There are 15 residues in the CDR3. The germline gives CDR1 MNHEY, CDR2 SVGEGT. With 4 bases clipped from V and 4 bases from J, the junction kept 5 bases outside the gene matches. DNA of the CDR3: TGTGCCAGCAGTTGGACGACAGGGGGAAATCAGCCCCAGCATTTT. As protein: CASSWTTGGNQPQHF.

V and J are TRBV27 and TRBJ1-2, with D hard to call. The CDR3 extends over 12 amino acids. Germline V CDR1 and CDR2: MNHEY, SMNVEV (reference sequence). Trimming removed 2 bases at V and 5 bases at J, with 6 bases between. CDR3 coding DNA: TGTGCCAGCAGTTTACAAGGTTATGGCTACACCTTC. Encoded protein: CASSLQGYGYTF.

The CDR3 nucleotides are TGTGCCAGCAGCGTAGAGGTGGGGGTAGAGACCCAGTACTTC. Amino acids: CASSVEVGVETQYF. The chain joins TRBV9 to TRBJ2-5; the D gene could be TRBD1 or TRBD2 (5 bases each). V gave up 0 bases and J gave up 4 bases, with 10 bases separating them. The CDR3 has 14 residues. Germline CDR1 reads SGDLS; CDR2 reads YYNGEE. The variable domain in full, completed from reference TRBV9 and TRBJ2-5, reads DSGVTQTPKHLITATGQRVTLRCSPRSGDLSVYWYQQSLDQGLQFLIQYYNGEERAKGNILERFSAQQFPDLHSELNLSSLELGDSALYFCASSVEVGVETQYFGPGTRLLVL.

The chain employs TRBV2 and TRBJ2-7, with D perhaps given as TRBD1 or TRBD2 (5 bases each). Germline assignment: CDR1 SNHLY and CDR2 FYNNEI. V was shortened by 6 bases and J by 3 bases, with 12 bases between the two germline ends. The CDR3 contains 13 residues. The CDR3 coding sequence is TGTGCCAGCAGCATAAGGGACGGCTACGAGCAGTACTTC. It encodes CASSIRDGYEQYF.

The chain employs TRBV20-1 and TRBJ1-1; D is ambiguous. The CDR3 loop spans 11 amino acids. Trimming left V 0 bases short and J 1 base short, with 0 bases between. Germline CDR1 reads DFQATT; CDR2 reads SNEGSKA (reference sequence). For the CDR3, the DNA is TGCAGTGCTAGAGAGAACACTGAAGCTTTCTTT. It translates to CSARENTEAFF.

The chain joins TRBV3-1 (or the pseudogene TRBV3-2) to TRBJ1-2; D gene uncertain. Between the trimmed V and J ends, which lost 1 base and 2 bases, there was a span of 11 bases. The CDR3 runs to 15 residues. Germline V lookup: CDR1 LGHDT, CDR2 YNNKEL (reference sequence). CDR3 amino acids: CASSQGDSGNYGYTF. The CDR3 DNA reads TGTGCCAGCAGCCAAGGAGACTCGGGAAACTATGGCTACACCTTC.

The V and J genes are TRBV20-1 and TRBJ1-5; 7 bases line up with TRBD1. This CDR3 region has 18 residues. Germline values: CDR1 DFQATT, CDR2 SNEGSKA (reference sequence). V was clipped by 3 bases and J by 4 bases; unmatched bases: 18. The CDR3 reads CSASEPLETGLVNQPQHF. The CDR3 DNA is TGCAGTGCTAGTGAGCCCTTAGAGACAGGGTTAGTAAATCAGCCCCAGCATTTT.

The V and J genes are TRBV2 and TRBJ2-5, with 7 bases identical to TRBD1. The germline V gene has CDR1 SNHLY and CDR2 FYNNEI. V shed 0 bases and J 6 bases; nucleotides not matched to a gene: 4. The CDR3 sequence is 14 residues long. CDR3 in DNA: TGTGCCAGCAGTGAAGCAGGGGGCACGCAGACCCAGTACTTC. It codes for CASSEAGGTQTQYF.

CDR3 protein: CASSYSGFYGYTF. CDR3 DNA sequence: TGTGCCAGCAGTTACTCTGGGTTTTATGGCTACACCTTC. The chain has TRBV6-5 and TRBJ1-2; D gene uncertain. V shed 0 bases and J shed 5 bases, with 7 bases lying between them. CDR3 length: 13 residues. Germline CDR1 and CDR2: MNHEY and SVGAGI.

The CDR3: CASSHAASYNEQFF. CDR3 bases: TGTGCCAGCAGCCATGCGGCCTCCTACAATGAGCAGTTCTTC. V usage is TRBV3-1 (or the pseudogene TRBV3-2) and J usage is TRBJ2-1; the D is unclear. The V gene's germline CDR1 is LGHDT and CDR2 YNNKEL (reference sequence). V gave up 3 bases and J gave up 0 bases, with 6 bases separating them. The CDR3 has 14 amino acids.

Turning to this clone: The junction differs from germline at one of its ends, possibly a read error. CDR3 sequence: CASSKEGAGSQETQYF. In nucleotides, the CDR3 is TGCGCCAGCAGCAAAGAAGGAGCGGGTAGTCAAGAGACCCAGTACTTC. The V call is TRBV4-3, the J call TRBJ2-5; D is perhaps TRBD2 (6 bases). CDR1 and CDR2 from the germline V gene are LGHNA and YSLEER. The CDR3 loop spans 16 amino acids.

Remarks on this clone: The same CDR3 arises from other DNA sequences in this sample as well. This chain joins TRBV18 and TRBJ2-5; D possibly corresponds to TRBD2 (5 bases). The CDR3 covers 12 residues. V was shortened by 2 bases and J by 5 bases, with 6 bases between the two germline ends. The germline V gene encodes CDR1 KGHSH and CDR2 LQKENI. The CDR3 protein is CASSPGGETQYF. Written as DNA, the CDR3 is TGTGCCAGCTCACCAGGCGGGGAGACCCAGTACTTC.

V is TRBV6-5 and J is TRBJ1-3; the match to TRBD1 covers 7 bases. Unmatched junction bases numbered 4, after V lost 4 bases and J lost 10 bases. The CDR3 has 12 residues. CDR1 MNHEY and CDR2 SVGAGI come from the germline V gene. Written as DNA, the CDR3 is TGTGCCAGCAGTTCAGGGGGGGTAACCATATATTTT. It codes for CASSSGGVTIYF.

V is TRBV5-6 and J is TRBJ2-3; D is undetermined. The CDR3 length is 14 residues. The germline V and J ends were trimmed by 3 bases and 1 base, with 9 bases remaining between them. Germline V gene data show CDR1 as SGHDT and CDR2 as YYEEEE. CDR3 region: CASSSFPGTDTQYF. DNA for the CDR3: TGTGCCAGCAGCTCCTTTCCCGGCACAGATACGCAGTATTTT.

The genes are TRBV6-6 and TRBJ1-1; D unclear. The CDR3 is 13 amino acids. The germline V gene has CDR1 MNHNY and CDR2 SVGAGI (reference sequence). Trimming removed 8 bases at V and 1 base at J, with 11 bases between. CDR3 coding DNA: TGTGCCAGCTGGGAGATTACGAACACTGAAGCTTTCTTT. This gives the protein CASWEITNTEAFF.

The V call is TRBV9, the J call TRBJ2-6; 9 bases are shared with TRBD1. V lost 0 bases to trimming and J lost 2 bases; unmatched junction nucleotides: 6. CDR1 and CDR2 (germline): SGDLS, YYNGEE. This CDR3 region has 18 residues. The DNA of the CDR3 is TGTGCCAGCAGCGTAGGTGGGACAGGGCTGGCTGGGGCCAACGTCCTGACTTTC. Translating it yields CASSVGGTGLAGANVLTF.

The chain uses TRBV5-1 and TRBJ1-2; D is undetermined. The length of the CDR3 is 14 residues. V lost 4 bases and J 4 bases, leaving 14 bases between the germline ends. Germline CDR1 is SGHRS and CDR2 is YFSETQ. CDR3 residues: CASSKEELGYGYTF. CDR3 nucleotides: TGCGCCAGCAGCAAGGAAGAGCTGGGCTATGGCTACACCTTC.

The rearrangement joins TRBV28 to TRBJ2-5; D might be TRBD2 (6 bases). V dropped 1 base and J dropped 5 bases, with 14 bases sitting between them. CDR3 length: 15 amino acids. The V gene's germline CDR1 is MDHEN and CDR2 SYDVKM. The CDR3 coding sequence is TGTGCCAGCAGTTTATTTCGGTTTCGGGGGGAGACCCAGTACTTC. Its translation: CASSLFRFRGETQYF.

This chain links TRBV6-5 with TRBJ2-3; a weak D match, TRBD1 (5 bases). Trimming took off 6 bases at V and 0 bases at J, with 10 bases between the two ends. The CDR3 is 14 amino acids. CDR1 is MNHEY, CDR2 SVGAGI, per germline. CDR3: CASRITGSTDTQYF. CDR3 DNA: TGTGCCAGCAGGATTACAGGCAGCACAGATACGCAGTATTTT.

The rearrangement links TRBV7-8 to TRBJ1-2; a weak D match, TRBD1 (5 bases). V was shortened by 4 bases and J by 6 bases, with 12 bases between the two germline ends. The CDR3 spans 13 residues. Germline CDR1 and CDR2: SGHVS and FQNEAQ. This chain's CDR3 is CASSSRAGDGYTF. Here the CDR3 DNA reads TGTGCCAGCAGCTCTCGGGCGGGGGATGGCTACACCTTC. Drawing the rest from reference TRBV7-8 and TRBJ1-2, the complete variable domain is GAGVSQSPRYKVAKRGQDVALRCDPISGHVSLFWYQQALGQGPEFLTYFQNEAQLDKSGLPSDRFFAERPEGSVSTLKIQRTQQEDSAVYLCASSSRAGDGYTFGSGTRLTVV.